Sequencing of this T cell receptor beta chain was carried out in a study of neurological immune-mediated disorders. Study-wide results and caveats: One related-CDR3 cluster, found by phylogenetic grouping, held repertoires of 18 of 34 multiple sclerosis patients and is a possible signature.

Many counts were recorded for this clonotype. Antigen: not known. A 10-nucleotide random UMI tagged transcripts in template-switch 5'RACE cDNA synthesis. One entry per CDR3 protein, called by TCRdb with MiXCR from the 5' RACE reads. The sample has more than 45,000 distinct CDR3 sequences, 4.2% seen once. Germline V gives CDR1 LNHNV, CDR2 YYDKDF (reference sequence). Unmatched junction bases numbered 5, after V lost 4 bases and J lost 3 bases. CDR3 length: 14 amino acids. The receptor comes from a man between 50 and 59 years old with multiple sclerosis. Specimen: PBMCs. V usage is TRBV15 and J usage is TRBJ2-7; 8 bases agree with TRBD1. CDR3: CATSTGQGLYEQYF. The CDR3 DNA is TGTGCCACCAGCACCGGACAGGGCCTCTACGAGCAGTACTTC. The full variable domain, completed using reference TRBV15 and TRBJ2-7, is DAMVIQNPRYQVTQFGKPVTLSCSQTLNHNVMYWYQQKSSQAPKLLFHYYDKDFNNEADTPDNFQSRRPNTSFCFLDIRSPGLGDTAMYLCATSTGQGLYEQYFGPGTRLTVT.